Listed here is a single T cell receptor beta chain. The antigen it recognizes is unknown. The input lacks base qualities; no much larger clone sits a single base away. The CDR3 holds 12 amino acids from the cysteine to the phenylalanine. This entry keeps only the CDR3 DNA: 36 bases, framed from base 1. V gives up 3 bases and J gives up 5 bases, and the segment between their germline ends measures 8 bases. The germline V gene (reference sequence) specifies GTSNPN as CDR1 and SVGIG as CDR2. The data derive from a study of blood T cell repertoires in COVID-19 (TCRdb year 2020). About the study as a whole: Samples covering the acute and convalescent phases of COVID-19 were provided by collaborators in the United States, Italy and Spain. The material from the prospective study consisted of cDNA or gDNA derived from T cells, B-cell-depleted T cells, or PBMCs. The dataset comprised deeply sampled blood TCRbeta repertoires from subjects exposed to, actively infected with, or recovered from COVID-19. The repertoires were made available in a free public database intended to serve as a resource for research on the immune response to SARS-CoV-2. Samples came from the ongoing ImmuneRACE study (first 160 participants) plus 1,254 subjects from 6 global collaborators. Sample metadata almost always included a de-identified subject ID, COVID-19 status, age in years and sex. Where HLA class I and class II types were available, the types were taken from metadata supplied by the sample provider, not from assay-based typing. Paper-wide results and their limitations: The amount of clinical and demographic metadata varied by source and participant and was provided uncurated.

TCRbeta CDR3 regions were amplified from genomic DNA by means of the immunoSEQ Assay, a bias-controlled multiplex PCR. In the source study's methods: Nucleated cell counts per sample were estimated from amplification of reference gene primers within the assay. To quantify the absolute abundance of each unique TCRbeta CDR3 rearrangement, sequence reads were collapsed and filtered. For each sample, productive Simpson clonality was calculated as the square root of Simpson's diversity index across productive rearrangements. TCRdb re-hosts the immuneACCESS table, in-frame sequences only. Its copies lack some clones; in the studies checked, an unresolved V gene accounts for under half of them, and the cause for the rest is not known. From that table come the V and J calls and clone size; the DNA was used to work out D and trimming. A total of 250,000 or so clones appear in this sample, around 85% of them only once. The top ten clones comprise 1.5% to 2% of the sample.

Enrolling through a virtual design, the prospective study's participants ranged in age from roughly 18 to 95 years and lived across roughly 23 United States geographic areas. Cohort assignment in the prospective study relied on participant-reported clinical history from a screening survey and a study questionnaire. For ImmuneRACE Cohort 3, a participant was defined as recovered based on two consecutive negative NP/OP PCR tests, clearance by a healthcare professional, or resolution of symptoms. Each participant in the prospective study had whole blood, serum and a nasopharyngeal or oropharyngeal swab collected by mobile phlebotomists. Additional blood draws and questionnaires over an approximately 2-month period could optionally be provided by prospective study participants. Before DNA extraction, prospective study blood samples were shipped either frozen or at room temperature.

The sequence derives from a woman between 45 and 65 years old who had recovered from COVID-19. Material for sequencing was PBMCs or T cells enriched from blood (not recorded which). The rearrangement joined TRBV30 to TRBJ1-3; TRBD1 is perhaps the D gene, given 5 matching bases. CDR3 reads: CAWSSGRNTIYF. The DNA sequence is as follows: TGTGCCTGGAGCTCAGGGCGAAACACCATATATTTT. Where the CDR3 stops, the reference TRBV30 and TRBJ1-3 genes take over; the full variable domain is SQTIHQWPATLVQPVGSPLSLECTVEGTSNPNLYWYRQAAGRGLQLLFYSVGIGQISSEVPQNLSASRPQDRQFILSSKKLLLSDSGFYLCAWSSGRNTIYFGEGSWLTVV.